This TCR beta chain was recorded in a study of beta chain features in type 1 diabetes. A remark on this clone: Its antigen is unknown.

The CDR3 loop spans 15 amino acids. V lost 0 bases to trimming and J lost 0 bases, with 7 bases between them. Germline V gene lookup returns CDR1 SGDLS and CDR2 YYNGEE. Of the isolated RNA, all was reverse transcribed, and so the sequenced material was expressed TCRB transcripts. Here immunoSEQ multiplex PCR was the method, and the copy in TCRdb shows in-frame clones only, minus some. The sample has 300,000 to 400,000 clones; 13% are singletons. Study-wide results and caveats: Across all four CD4+ subsets, people with type 1 diabetes showed modestly shorter TCRB CDR3s. HLA effects on TCRB rearrangement stayed unresolved here.

The receptor was isolated from a young woman with type 1 diabetes. This sequence joins TRBV9 and TRBJ1-3; no definite D call. The sample taken for sequencing was naive CD4+ T cells from blood. CDR3 DNA: TGTGCCAGCAGCGTAGCGTCCTTCTCTGGAAACACCATATATTTT. Translation gives CASSVASFSGNTIYF. Using reference TRBV9 and TRBJ1-3 for the parts outside the CDR3, the full variable domain is DSGVTQTPKHLITATGQRVTLRCSPRSGDLSVYWYQQSLDQGLQFLIQYYNGEERAKGNILERFSAQQFPDLHSELNLSSLELGDSALYFCASSVASFSGNTIYFGEGSWLTVV.